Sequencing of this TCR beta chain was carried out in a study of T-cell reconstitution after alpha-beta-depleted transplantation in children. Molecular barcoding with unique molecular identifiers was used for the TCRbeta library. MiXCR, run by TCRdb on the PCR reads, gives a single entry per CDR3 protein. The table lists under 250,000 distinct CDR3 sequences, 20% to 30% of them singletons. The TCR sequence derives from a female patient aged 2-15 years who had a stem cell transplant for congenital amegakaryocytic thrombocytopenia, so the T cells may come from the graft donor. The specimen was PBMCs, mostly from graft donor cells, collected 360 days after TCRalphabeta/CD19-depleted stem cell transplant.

CDR3 nucleotide sequence: TGTGCCAGCAGCTTAGGCCAGTCCGAAAAACTGTTTTTT. Translated: CASSLGQSEKLFF. The V and J genes are TRBV7-9 and TRBJ1-4; D is ambiguous. Germline V gene sequence: CDR1 SEHNR, CDR2 FQNEAQ (reference sequence). The CDR3 totals 13 residues. V lost 1 base and J 8 bases, leaving 8 bases between the germline ends.